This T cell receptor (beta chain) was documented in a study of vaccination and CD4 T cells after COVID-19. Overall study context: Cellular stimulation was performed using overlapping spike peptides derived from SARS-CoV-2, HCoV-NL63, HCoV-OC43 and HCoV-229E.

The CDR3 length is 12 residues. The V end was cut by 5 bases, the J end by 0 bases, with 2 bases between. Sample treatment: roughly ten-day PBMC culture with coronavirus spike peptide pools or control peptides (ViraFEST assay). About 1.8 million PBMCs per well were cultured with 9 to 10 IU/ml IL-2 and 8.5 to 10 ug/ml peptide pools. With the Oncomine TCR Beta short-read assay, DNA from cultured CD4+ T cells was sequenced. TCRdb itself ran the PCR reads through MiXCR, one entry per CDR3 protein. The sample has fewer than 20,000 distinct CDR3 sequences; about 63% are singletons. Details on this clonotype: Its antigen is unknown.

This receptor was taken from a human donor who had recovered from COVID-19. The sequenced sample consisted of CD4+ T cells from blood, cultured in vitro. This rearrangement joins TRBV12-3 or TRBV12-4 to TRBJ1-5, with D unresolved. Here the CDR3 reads CASSRSNQPQHF. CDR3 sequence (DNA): TGTGCCAGCAGTCGTAGCAATCAGCCCCAGCATTTT.